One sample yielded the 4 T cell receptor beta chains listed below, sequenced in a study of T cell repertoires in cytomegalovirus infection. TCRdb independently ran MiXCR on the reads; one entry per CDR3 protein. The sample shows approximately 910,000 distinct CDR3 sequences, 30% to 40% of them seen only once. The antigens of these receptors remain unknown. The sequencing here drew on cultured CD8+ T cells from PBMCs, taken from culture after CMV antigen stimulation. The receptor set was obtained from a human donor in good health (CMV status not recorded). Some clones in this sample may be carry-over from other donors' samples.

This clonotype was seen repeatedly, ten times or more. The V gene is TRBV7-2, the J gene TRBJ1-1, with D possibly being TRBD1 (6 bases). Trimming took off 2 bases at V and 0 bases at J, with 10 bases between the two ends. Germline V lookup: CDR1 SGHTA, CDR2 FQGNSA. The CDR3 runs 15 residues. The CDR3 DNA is TGTGCCAGCAGCTTAAGGGGGGGGGTGAACACTGAAGCTTTCTTT. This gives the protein CASSLRGGVNTEAFF.

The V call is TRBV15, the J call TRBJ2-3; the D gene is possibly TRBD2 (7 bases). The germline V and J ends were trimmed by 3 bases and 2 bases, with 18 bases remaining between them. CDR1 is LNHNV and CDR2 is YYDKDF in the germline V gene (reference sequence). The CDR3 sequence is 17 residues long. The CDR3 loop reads CATSRRVGGPATDTQYF. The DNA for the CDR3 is TGTGCCACCAGCAGGAGGGTCGGGGGGCCCGCCACAGATACGCAGTATTTT.

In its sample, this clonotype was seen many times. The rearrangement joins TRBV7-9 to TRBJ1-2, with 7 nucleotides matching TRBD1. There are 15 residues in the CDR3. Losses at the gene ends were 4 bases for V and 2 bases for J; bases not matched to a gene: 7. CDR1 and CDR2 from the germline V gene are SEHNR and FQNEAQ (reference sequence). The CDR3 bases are TGTGCCAGCAGCTCGACAGGGAACGGGAACTATGGCTACACCTTC. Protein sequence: CASSSTGNGNYGYTF.

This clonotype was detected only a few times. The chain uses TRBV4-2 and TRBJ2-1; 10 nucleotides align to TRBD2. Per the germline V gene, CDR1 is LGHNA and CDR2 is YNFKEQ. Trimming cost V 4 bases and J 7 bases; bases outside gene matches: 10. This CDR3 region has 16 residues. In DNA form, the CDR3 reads TGTGCCAGCAGCCCTCCGGTAGCGGGGGGCTTGAATGAGCAGTTCTTC. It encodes CASSPPVAGGLNEQFF.